The 23 T cell receptor beta chains below all came from one sample that was sequenced in a study of chemoradiotherapy in HPV16-positive cancers. Sequencing used immunoSEQ multiplex PCR; TCRdb keeps in-frame clones, though not all of them. This table holds approximately 13,000 clones, roughly 82% found once. Sample collection was performed from a patient who underwent chemoradiotherapy. These receptors all come from a human donor with HPV-associated anogenital cancer.

V usage is TRBV7-9 and J usage is TRBJ2-4; D is ambiguous. V lost 1 base to trimming and J lost 3 bases, with 16 bases between them. The CDR3 covers 17 residues. Germline lookup yields CDR1 SEHNR and CDR2 FQNEAQ (reference sequence). Here the CDR3 DNA reads TGTGCCAGCAGCTTAGGAACAGTGGGATTTGACAAAAACATTCAGTACTTC. This codes for CASSLGTVGFDKNIQYF.

V is TRBV30 and J is TRBJ2-2, with 8 bases aligning to TRBD2. The CDR3 covers 15 residues. Germline V CDR1 and CDR2: GTSNPN, SVGIG (reference sequence). Losses at the gene ends were 5 bases for V and 4 bases for J; bases not matched to a gene: 9. The CDR3 bases are TGTGCCTGGGGGAACGGGACTAGAGGCACCGGGGAGCTGTTTTTT. Encoded protein: CAWGNGTRGTGELFF.

The sample holds a few counts of this clone. The chain is built from TRBV6-1 and TRBJ2-6; D is unresolved. V was shortened by 2 bases and J by 2 bases, with 4 bases between the two germline ends. CDR1 and CDR2 (germline): MNHNS, SASEGT. The CDR3 totals 14 residues. The CDR3 nucleotides are TGTGCCAGCAGTGAACTAGCTGGGGCCAACGTCCTGACTTTC. Amino acids: CASSELAGANVLTF.

The chain has TRBV6-4 and TRBJ2-1; tentative D call: TRBD1 (6 bases). The CDR3 spans 15 residues. Germline V gene lookup returns CDR1 MRHNA and CDR2 SNTAGT. Trimming left V 4 bases short and J 3 bases short, with 13 bases between. DNA for the CDR3: TGTGCCAGCAGTGTTAGGGCAGGGGTCTACAATGAGCAGTTCTTC. It yields the protein CASSVRAGVYNEQFF.

This chain links TRBV27 with TRBJ1-4; weak D call: TRBD1 (5 bases). The germline CDR1 and CDR2 sequences are MNHEY and SMNVEV (reference sequence). The germline V and J ends were trimmed by 8 bases and 5 bases, with 15 bases remaining between them. The CDR3 runs 14 residues. In DNA form, the CDR3 reads TGTGCCAGCGGCCGGGACCGGTACAATGAAAAACTGTTTTTT. Translated: CASGRDRYNEKLFF.

The chain has TRBV28 and TRBJ2-3; the D is unclear. The germline V gene has CDR1 MDHEN and CDR2 SYDVKM. Trimming stripped 6 bases from V and 6 bases from J, with 16 bases between. The CDR3 is 14 residues long. In DNA, the CDR3 is TGTGCCAGCAGGGCGTTGTGGGCTGAGGATACGCAGTATTTT. Its protein is CASRALWAEDTQYF.

This chain connects TRBV4-2 to TRBJ2-7; D assignment may be TRBD1 or TRBD2 (5 bases each). The CDR3 extends over 16 amino acids. The germline gives CDR1 LGHNA, CDR2 YNFKEQ. Trimming removed 0 bases from V and 4 bases from J, with 16 bases in between. The chain's CDR3 is CASSQDRSGGGYEQYF. The DNA of the CDR3 is TGTGCCAGCAGCCAAGATCGCAGTGGGGGTGGATACGAGCAGTACTTC.

This chain joins TRBV11-2 and TRBJ2-1; tentatively, D is TRBD1 or TRBD2 (5 bases each). V was clipped by 6 bases and J by 6 bases, with 18 bases between them. Germline V gene lookup returns CDR1 SGHAT and CDR2 FQNNGV. This CDR3 is 15 amino acids long. DNA for the CDR3: TGTGCCAGCAGTCGTGGGGCTAGCTGGGGCAATGAGCAGTTCTTC. Translated, it gives CASSRGASWGNEQFF.

J is TRBJ1-5 and V is TRBV19; the match to TRBD1 covers 10 bases. V lost 6 bases, J lost 1 base, and 6 bases stayed unmatched. From germline, CDR1 is LNHDA and CDR2 SQIVND (reference sequence). The CDR3 extends over 16 amino acids. In DNA, the CDR3 is TGTGCCAGTAGCCGGACAGGGGGAATGAGCAATCAGCCCCAGCATTTT. Translated, it gives CASSRTGGMSNQPQHF.

This clone was detected only once. V gene TRBV7-2 combines with J gene TRBJ2-5; the D gene is possibly TRBD1 (6 bases). V lost 2 bases and J 0 bases, leaving 10 bases between the germline ends. The CDR3 length is 15 residues. CDR1 is SGHTA, CDR2 FQGNSA, per germline. The CDR3 loop is CASSLISGDQETQYF. CDR3 sequence (DNA): TGTGCCAGCAGCTTAATTTCAGGGGACCAAGAGACCCAGTACTTC.

J is TRBJ2-7 and V is TRBV28; D not resolved. Germline V gives CDR1 MDHEN, CDR2 SYDVKM. V lost 5 bases to trimming and J lost 3 bases, with 8 bases between them. The CDR3 runs to 12 residues. The CDR3: CASSRRHYEQYF. In DNA form, the CDR3 reads TGTGCCAGCAGTCGCCGCCACTACGAGCAGTACTTC.

The chain recombines TRBV6-5 with TRBJ2-3; 11 bases line up with TRBD2. Looked up from germline, CDR1 is MNHEY and CDR2 is SVGAGI. Trimming took 5 bases from V and 3 from J; bases not matched to a gene: 4. CDR3 length equals 15 residues. Here the CDR3 reads CASSQGLAATDTQYF. The CDR3 DNA sequence: TGTGCCAGCAGTCAGGGACTAGCGGCTACAGATACGCAGTATTTT.

This clone was detected once. This chain uses TRBV9 with TRBJ2-7; D perhaps matches TRBD2 (6 bases). This CDR3 has 14 amino acids. Per germline, CDR1 SGDLS and CDR2 YYNGEE. The V and J ends lost 0 bases and 5 bases respectively, with 12 bases between them. The chain's CDR3 is CASSVAGDADEQYF. CDR3 bases: TGTGCCAGCAGCGTAGCGGGGGATGCGGACGAGCAGTACTTC.

The gene calls are TRBV7-9 and TRBJ2-6; no firm D call. CDR1 SEHNR and CDR2 FQNEAQ come from the germline V gene (reference sequence). The V and J ends lost 4 bases and 0 bases respectively, with 4 bases between them. The CDR3 spans 14 residues. The CDR3 reads CASSYSSGANVLTF. As DNA, the CDR3 is TGTGCCAGCAGCTATTCCTCTGGGGCCAACGTCCTGACTTTC.

This clone was counted a few times. The chain is built from TRBV5-1 and TRBJ1-5, with a weak D call TRBD1 (6 bases). Germline CDR1 reads SGHRS; CDR2 reads YFSETQ. This CDR3 region has 14 residues. The germline V and J ends were trimmed by 4 bases and 4 bases, with 12 bases remaining between them. CDR3 sequence reads: CASSPGGLNQPQHF. The CDR3 region has the DNA TGCGCCAGCAGCCCGGGGGGCCTAAATCAGCCCCAGCATTTT. Filled out from reference TRBV5-1 and TRBJ1-5, the complete variable domain reads KAGVTQTPRYLIKTRGQQVTLSCSPISGHRSVSWYQQTPGQGLQFLFEYFSETQRNKGNFPGRFSGRQFSNSRSEMNVSTLELGDSALYLCASSPGGLNQPQHFGDGTRLSIL.

V and J are TRBV11-2 and TRBJ2-1; D possibly uses TRBD1 or TRBD2 (5 bases each). The CDR3 loop spans 17 amino acids. Germline CDR1 and CDR2: SGHAT and FQNNGV. The V end lost 1 base, the J end lost 1 base, and 14 bases lay between the germline ends. The CDR3 protein is CASSLVGDPRSYNEQFF. CDR3 DNA: TGTGCCAGCAGCTTAGTAGGGGACCCGCGATCCTACAATGAGCAGTTCTTC.

The rearrangement joins TRBV13 to TRBJ2-1; D is perhaps TRBD2 (6 bases). The V gene lost 3 bases and the J gene lost 4 bases, with 7 bases spanning the gap. Germline values: CDR1 PRHDT, CDR2 FYEKMQ (reference sequence). The CDR3 is made up of 13 amino acids. The CDR3 spells CASSLRDYNEQFF. In DNA, the CDR3 is TGTGCCAGCAGCTTGCGGGATTACAATGAGCAGTTCTTC.

V gene TRBV10-3 combines with J gene TRBJ1-2; 9 nucleotides match TRBD1. CDR1 and CDR2 (germline): ENHRY, SYGVKD. The CDR3 consists of 14 residues. Trimming at V came to 2 bases and at J to 6 bases, leaving 4 bases not matched to a gene. CDR3 protein: CAISEGTGINGYTF. The CDR3, as DNA: TGTGCCATCAGTGAGGGGACAGGGATAAATGGCTACACCTTC.

This clone was detected only a few times. V usage is TRBV25-1 and J usage is TRBJ1-2; D may be TRBD1 (6 bases). The germline V gene has CDR1 MGHDK and CDR2 SYGVNS. The CDR3 is 15 residues long. V was trimmed by 6 bases and J by 2 bases, leaving 16 bases between them. CDR3 region: CASSPGTRENYGYTF. CDR3 sequence (DNA): TGTGCCAGCAGCCCCGGGACACGGGAAAACTATGGCTACACCTTC.

The rearrangement uses TRBV19 and TRBJ2-3; 8 positions match TRBD2. Trimming cost V 8 bases and J 3 bases; bases outside gene matches: 10. Germline CDR1 reads LNHDA; CDR2 reads SQIVND (reference sequence). The CDR3 totals 15 residues. CDR3 region: CASGVSGIATDTQYF. CDR3 coding DNA: TGTGCCAGTGGGGTTAGCGGGATAGCGACAGATACGCAGTATTTT.

The chain is built from TRBV19 and TRBJ2-6; 8 bases line up with TRBD1. V lost 5 bases to trimming and J lost 2 bases; unmatched junction nucleotides: 2. Germline V gene lookup returns CDR1 LNHDA and CDR2 SQIVND (reference sequence). This CDR3 spans 15 amino acids. CDR3 DNA sequence: TGTGCCAGTAGTCTCAGGGGGCCTGGGGCCAACGTCCTGACTTTC. Translating it yields CASSLRGPGANVLTF.

The sample holds a few counts of this clone. This chain links TRBV7-9 with TRBJ2-5; D remains ambiguous. The V end was cut by 5 bases, the J end by 5 bases, with 12 bases between. The length of the CDR3 is 13 residues. Germline lookup yields CDR1 SEHNR and CDR2 FQNEAQ (reference sequence). CDR3 in DNA: TGTGCCAGCAGCCGAAACCTGGGGGAGACCCAGTACTTC. It translates to CASSRNLGETQYF.

The rearrangement links TRBV7-9 to TRBJ1-4; tentative D call: TRBD1 (5 bases). V lost 7 bases and J 5 bases, leaving 11 bases between the germline ends. Germline V gene lookup returns CDR1 SEHNR and CDR2 FQNEAQ (reference sequence). The CDR3 is 13 amino acids. The CDR3 DNA is TGTGCCAGCAAACTGGGGCCGAATGAAAAACTGTTTTTT. As protein: CASKLGPNEKLFF.